This TCR beta chain was captured by sequencing in a study of T cells in Graves' hyperthyroidism and ophthalmopathy. The germline V gene encodes CDR1 SGHAT and CDR2 FQNNGV. This CDR3 contains 16 residues. J was trimmed by 1 base and V by 6 bases; bases with no gene match: 12. The CDR3 regions of TCR beta were amplified from RNA transcripts. The HTBI set primed first-round TCR CDR3 RT-PCR. MiXCR, run by TCRdb on the multiplex PCR reads, gives a single entry per CDR3 protein. The sample holds hundreds of thousands of distinct CDR3 sequences, 11% to 15% seen once. The J gene is TRBJ2-7, the V gene TRBV11-2; 7 bases agree with TRBD1. Sequencing was carried out using blood. This TCR was sampled from a woman under 30 with Graves' hyperthyroidism. The CDR3 spells CASSSLGTGASYEQYF. CDR3 DNA sequence: TGTGCCAGCAGTTCCCTGGGTACAGGGGCATCCTACGAGCAGTACTTC. The whole variable domain, remainder taken from reference TRBV11-2 and TRBJ2-7, is EAGVAQSPRYKIIEKRQSVAFWCNPISGHATLYWYQQILGQGPKLLIQFQNNGVVDDSQLPKDRFSAERLKGVDSTLKIQPAKLEDSAVYLCASSSLGTGASYEQYFGPGTRLTVT.